A selection of T cell receptor beta chains follows, all from one sample in a study of identical twins. TCRdb used MiXCR to reprocess the 5' RACE reads, holding one entry per CDR3 protein. The table has around 100,000 distinct CDR3 sequences, just under 6% seen once. The sequencing sample was made of memory T cells sorted from blood. Receptor source: a woman aged 45 to 65 in good health. Each CDR3 is given with its conserved first and last residue. The D gene is left open where the match is weak. Some rows mark clone size as missing; the rest say once, few, many or name a class of expanded clone.

J gene: TRBJ1-6
D gene: NA
clone size: many
V gene: TRBV12-3/TRBV12-4
CDR3 DNA: TGTGCCAGCAGTTTAGGGGGGGCAGGACTTAATTCACCCCTCCACTTT
CDR3 protein: CASSLGGAGLNSPLHF

J gene: TRBJ2-1
D gene: NA
clone size: many
V gene: TRBV7-9
CDR3 DNA: TGTGCCAGCAGCGACTCAAAGGGCAATGAGCAGTTCTTC
CDR3 protein: CASSDSKGNEQFF

J gene: TRBJ2-2
D gene: TRBD1
clone size: NA
V gene: TRBV19
CDR3 DNA: TGTGCCAGTATGGTTCCGGGACAGGGAGCCGGGGAGCTGTTTTTT
CDR3 protein: CASMVPGQGAGELFF

J gene: TRBJ2-7
D gene: TRBD2
clone size: NA
V gene: TRBV7-2
CDR3 DNA: TGTGCCAGCAGCAAAGATAGCGGGAGACCCTACGAGCAGTACTTC
CDR3 protein: CASSKDSGRPYEQYF

J gene: TRBJ1-2
D gene: TRBD1
clone size: many
V gene: TRBV5-1
CDR3 DNA: TGCGCCAGCAGCTTGGAAACGGACAGGAGATATGGCTACACCTTC
CDR3 protein: CASSLETDRRYGYTF

J gene: TRBJ1-2
D gene: NA
clone size: many
V gene: TRBV20-1
CDR3 DNA: TGCAGTGCTAGAGGAGGGGCGACATATGGCTACACCTTC
CDR3 protein: CSARGGATYGYTF

J gene: TRBJ1-1
D gene: TRBD1
clone size: many
V gene: TRBV6-5
CDR3 DNA: TGTGCCAGCAGTTATTTGACAGGGGGCTGGAACACTGAAGCTTTCTTT
CDR3 protein: CASSYLTGGWNTEAFF

J gene: TRBJ2-2
D gene: TRBD2
clone size: NA
V gene: TRBV7-8
CDR3 DNA: TGTGCCAGCAGCCCCCTAGCGGGAGTGGGGACCGGGGAGCTGTTTTTT
CDR3 protein: CASSPLAGVGTGELFF

J gene: TRBJ1-4
D gene: NA
clone size: many
V gene: TRBV7-9
CDR3 DNA: TGTGCCAGCAGCGGACGGATTAATGAAAAACTGTTTTTT
CDR3 protein: CASSGRINEKLFF

J gene: TRBJ1-4
D gene: NA
clone size: many
V gene: TRBV7-8
CDR3 DNA: TGTGCCAGCAGCTTAGACGGAAAAGCTAATGAAAAACTGTTTTTT
CDR3 protein: CASSLDGKANEKLFF

J gene: TRBJ1-1
D gene: NA
clone size: many
V gene: TRBV12-3/TRBV12-4
CDR3 DNA: TGTGCCAGCAGAGCTGGGGGTTGGACTGAAGCTTTCTTT
CDR3 protein: CASRAGGWTEAFF

J gene: TRBJ2-2
D gene: TRBD2
clone size: NA
V gene: TRBV9
CDR3 DNA: TGTGCCAGCAGCGGACTAGCGGGAGAGCCTCTGGGCGCCGGGGAGCTGTTTTTT
CDR3 protein: CASSGLAGEPLGAGELFF

J gene: TRBJ2-2
D gene: NA
clone size: many
V gene: TRBV15
CDR3 DNA: TGTGCCACCGCCGAGGACAGAAACACCGGGGAGCTGTTTTTT
CDR3 protein: CATAEDRNTGELFF

J gene: TRBJ2-7
D gene: NA
clone size: many
V gene: TRBV5-5
CDR3 DNA: TGTGCCAGCAGCCGGATGGGGACGACAGTTTCCTACGAGCAGTACTTC
CDR3 protein: CASSRMGTTVSYEQYF

J gene: TRBJ2-5
D gene: NA
clone size: NA
V gene: TRBV5-1
CDR3 DNA: TGCGCCAGCAGCCTTATTGGGGGCTCGAAGACCCAGTACTTC
CDR3 protein: CASSLIGGSKTQYF

J gene: TRBJ2-2
D gene: NA
clone size: many
V gene: TRBV9
CDR3 DNA: TGTGCCAGCAAAGGCCGCAACACCGGGGAGCTGTTTTTT
CDR3 protein: CASKGRNTGELFF

J gene: TRBJ2-3
D gene: TRBD1
clone size: many
V gene: TRBV7-6
CDR3 DNA: TGTGCCAGCAGCCGAGGACAGGGTGTCGCAGATACGCAGTATTTT
CDR3 protein: CASSRGQGVADTQYF

J gene: TRBJ2-2
D gene: NA
clone size: many
V gene: TRBV28
CDR3 DNA: TGTGCCAGCAGTTTGGAGGGGGCGAACACCGGGGAGCTGTTTTTT
CDR3 protein: CASSLEGANTGELFF

J gene: TRBJ2-5
D gene: NA
clone size: few
V gene: TRBV11-2
CDR3 DNA: TGTGCCAGCAGCTGGGACTGGGGTGGGGAGACCCAGTACTTC
CDR3 protein: CASSWDWGGETQYF

J gene: TRBJ2-1
D gene: TRBD1
clone size: many
V gene: TRBV7-8
CDR3 DNA: TGTGCCAGCAGCCCAAACAGGGGAAATGAGCAGTTCTTC
CDR3 protein: CASSPNRGNEQFF

J gene: TRBJ1-1
D gene: NA
clone size: NA
V gene: TRBV7-3
CDR3 DNA: TGTGCCAGCAGCGCTGACCATAACACTGAAGCTTTCTTT
CDR3 protein: CASSADHNTEAFF

J gene: TRBJ1-2
D gene: TRBD1
clone size: few
V gene: TRBV12-3/TRBV12-4
CDR3 DNA: TGTGCCAGCACTAACACAGGGGGCCGGTATGGCTACACCTTC
CDR3 protein: CASTNTGGRYGYTF

J gene: TRBJ2-1
D gene: NA
clone size: NA
V gene: TRBV27
CDR3 DNA: TGTGCCAGCAGCCGGTTATCGGTTCACAACAATGAGCAGTTCTTC
CDR3 protein: CASSRLSVHNNEQFF

J gene: TRBJ2-3
D gene: NA
clone size: many
V gene: TRBV5-1
CDR3 DNA: TGCGCCAGCAGCTTGCGCATTGCAGATACGCAGTATTTT
CDR3 protein: CASSLRIADTQYF

J gene: TRBJ1-3
D gene: TRBD1
clone size: few
V gene: TRBV3-1
CDR3 DNA: TGTGCCTCGAAGGGAGACAGGGTCGGGCCTGGAAACACCATATATTTT
CDR3 protein: CASKGDRVGPGNTIYF

J gene: TRBJ2-7
D gene: NA
clone size: few
V gene: TRBV6-5
CDR3 DNA: TGTGCCAGCAGTTATGCCCTCGAAGGAGAGCAGTACTTC
CDR3 protein: CASSYALEGEQYF

J gene: TRBJ1-5
D gene: NA
clone size: NA
V gene: TRBV3-1
CDR3 DNA: TGTGCCAGCAGCCGAGAGATCATGGGTCAGCCCCAGCATTTT
CDR3 protein: CASSREIMGQPQHF

J gene: TRBJ1-3
D gene: NA
clone size: NA
V gene: TRBV4-2
CDR3 DNA: TGTGCCAGCAGCCAAGATCGAGGCACCCTTGGAAACACCATATATTTT
CDR3 protein: CASSQDRGTLGNTIYF

J gene: TRBJ2-2
D gene: TRBD1
clone size: many
V gene: TRBV29-1
CDR3 DNA: TGCAGCGCCCCGAATCCGGGACAGGGACCCACCGGGGAGCTGTTTTTT
CDR3 protein: CSAPNPGQGPTGELFF

J gene: TRBJ1-5
D gene: NA
clone size: many
V gene: TRBV20-1
CDR3 DNA: TGCAGTGCATCCATAGGCTACAATCAGCCCCAGCATTTT
CDR3 protein: CSASIGYNQPQHF

J gene: TRBJ1-1
D gene: NA
clone size: few
V gene: TRBV2
CDR3 DNA: TGTGCCAGCAGTGTTGCAGGCCGGTTGATGTCTTTCTTT
CDR3 protein: CASSVAGRLMSFF

J gene: TRBJ1-1
D gene: TRBD1
clone size: many
V gene: TRBV5-6
CDR3 DNA: TGTGCCAGCAGCGTGGGAGGGGGCGCTGAAGCTTTCTTT
CDR3 protein: CASSVGGGAEAFF

J gene: TRBJ2-5
D gene: NA
clone size: NA
V gene: TRBV20-1
CDR3 DNA: TGCAGTGCTAGAGGTCTTAGCGGTGAGACCCAGTACTTC
CDR3 protein: CSARGLSGETQYF

J gene: TRBJ1-5
D gene: NA
clone size: many
V gene: TRBV12-3/TRBV12-4
CDR3 DNA: TGTGCCAGCAGTGCGGGGTCCAGCCAGCCCCAGCATTTT
CDR3 protein: CASSAGSSQPQHF

J gene: TRBJ2-1
D gene: TRBD2
clone size: NA
V gene: TRBV5-4
CDR3 DNA: TGTGCCAGCAGCCCGGGACTAGCGTCCCACAATGAGCAGTTCTTC
CDR3 protein: CASSPGLASHNEQFF

J gene: TRBJ2-3
D gene: NA
clone size: many
V gene: TRBV27
CDR3 DNA: TGTGCCAGCAGAAAGGAGGGCACAGATACGCAGTATTTT
CDR3 protein: CASRKEGTDTQYF

J gene: TRBJ1-2
D gene: NA
clone size: few
V gene: TRBV3-1
CDR3 DNA: TGTGCCAGCAGCCAAGGAGGGCCTCGGGGCTATGGCTACACCTTC
CDR3 protein: CASSQGGPRGYGYTF

J gene: TRBJ2-2
D gene: TRBD2
clone size: NA
V gene: TRBV6-2/TRBV6-3
CDR3 DNA: TGTGCCAGCAAGCCCGGACTAGCGGGAGTGACGGGGGAGCTGTTTTTT
CDR3 protein: CASKPGLAGVTGELFF

J gene: TRBJ1-4
D gene: TRBD1
clone size: few
V gene: TRBV12-3/TRBV12-4
CDR3 DNA: TGTGCCAGCAGTACGGGACAGGCGAGAACTAATGAAAAACTGTTTTTT
CDR3 protein: CASSTGQARTNEKLFF

J gene: TRBJ2-1
D gene: NA
clone size: NA
V gene: TRBV7-9
CDR3 DNA: TGTGCCAGCAGCTTAGGAGGGGCAGCCAATGAGCAGTTCTTC
CDR3 protein: CASSLGGAANEQFF

J gene: TRBJ2-5
D gene: NA
clone size: NA
V gene: TRBV24-1
CDR3 DNA: TGTGCCACCAGTGATTTGCTTCTTCGTCGAGAGACCCAGTACTTC
CDR3 protein: CATSDLLLRRETQYF

J gene: TRBJ1-1
D gene: NA
clone size: many
V gene: TRBV29-1
CDR3 DNA: TGCAGTGGCCTTCCTCCGACAGGAGGGGACACTGAAGCTTTCTTT
CDR3 protein: CSGLPPTGGDTEAFF

J gene: TRBJ2-1
D gene: TRBD2
clone size: many
V gene: TRBV20-1
CDR3 DNA: TGCAGTGCTTCGCCCGGGACTAGCATAGGCAATGAGCAGTTCTTC
CDR3 protein: CSASPGTSIGNEQFF

J gene: TRBJ2-3
D gene: NA
clone size: few
V gene: TRBV6-6
CDR3 DNA: TGTGCCAGCAGTTACGACGGGAGTAAGGATACGCAGTATTTT
CDR3 protein: CASSYDGSKDTQYF

J gene: TRBJ1-5
D gene: NA
clone size: many
V gene: TRBV19
CDR3 DNA: TGTGCCAGTGGAGGCAGAGAGCCCCAGCATTTT
CDR3 protein: CASGGREPQHF

J gene: TRBJ1-1
D gene: TRBD1
clone size: many
V gene: TRBV18
CDR3 DNA: TGTGCCAGCTCACCACCCCGACAGGGGAGGGGGACTGAAGCTTTCTTT
CDR3 protein: CASSPPRQGRGTEAFF

J gene: TRBJ2-2
D gene: TRBD1
clone size: many
V gene: TRBV27
CDR3 DNA: TGTGCCAGCAGTCCTTGGACAGGGAAGACCACCGGGGAGCTGTTTTTT
CDR3 protein: CASSPWTGKTTGELFF

J gene: TRBJ2-1
D gene: TRBD1
clone size: few
V gene: TRBV18
CDR3 DNA: TGTGCCAGCTCAACCTACAGGGGGCAGGAATTGAATGAGCAGTTCTTC
CDR3 protein: CASSTYRGQELNEQFF

J gene: TRBJ2-1
D gene: TRBD2
clone size: NA
V gene: TRBV15
CDR3 DNA: TGTGCCACCAGCAGAGATTTGAAAACTAGCGGGAGTGGAGAGCAGTTCTTC
CDR3 protein: CATSRDLKTSGSGEQFF

J gene: TRBJ1-6
D gene: NA
clone size: many
V gene: TRBV20-1
CDR3 DNA: TGCAGTGCTTCCCGACAGCGAGATAATTCACCCCTCCACTTT
CDR3 protein: CSASRQRDNSPLHF

J gene: TRBJ2-5
D gene: NA
clone size: many
V gene: TRBV29-1
CDR3 DNA: TGCAGCGTCGCGCCTGGCGGGGAGACCCAGTACTTC
CDR3 protein: CSVAPGGETQYF

J gene: TRBJ1-1
D gene: NA
clone size: many
V gene: TRBV4-1
CDR3 DNA: TGCGCCAGCAGCCGTTCCATTAGTGTAAGGACTGAAGCTTTCTTT
CDR3 protein: CASSRSISVRTEAFF

J gene: TRBJ1-5
D gene: NA
clone size: many
V gene: TRBV27
CDR3 DNA: TGTGCCAGCAGGCCGGGAGCGAGCAATCAGCCCCAGCATTTT
CDR3 protein: CASRPGASNQPQHF

J gene: TRBJ2-7
D gene: NA
clone size: many
V gene: TRBV10-3
CDR3 DNA: TGTGCCATCAGTGAGTCCCCGACTAGAGTGTACGAGCAGTACTTC
CDR3 protein: CAISESPTRVYEQYF

J gene: TRBJ2-1
D gene: NA
clone size: NA
V gene: TRBV18
CDR3 DNA: TGTGCCAGCTCACCAGGAGGGGGGCAGGAGAGGGGGCCCAAGCAGTTCTTC
CDR3 protein: CASSPGGGQERGPKQFF

J gene: TRBJ1-2
D gene: NA
clone size: NA
V gene: TRBV6-5
CDR3 DNA: TGTGCCAGCACTACTCAACAGGGCAAATATCTAGGCTACACCTTC
CDR3 protein: CASTTQQGKYLGYTF

J gene: TRBJ2-3
D gene: TRBD2
clone size: few
V gene: TRBV30
CDR3 DNA: TGTGCCTGGAAGCGGGGGGCCACAGATACGCAGTATTTT
CDR3 protein: CAWKRGATDTQYF

J gene: TRBJ1-1
D gene: NA
clone size: NA
V gene: TRBV5-1
CDR3 DNA: TGCGCCAGCAGCTTGAGTCAGGCCTCCTTTGGGAACACTGAAGCTTTCTTT
CDR3 protein: CASSLSQASFGNTEAFF

J gene: TRBJ1-1
D gene: NA
clone size: many
V gene: TRBV5-5
CDR3 DNA: TGTGCCAGCAGCTTGGCCGAGAAAGAAGCTTTCTTT
CDR3 protein: CASSLAEKEAFF